The 15 T cell receptor beta chains below were found in one sample sequenced in a study of cytomegalovirus exposure and HLA in healthy donors. The primer mix had 60 Vbeta and 13 Jbeta primers. Only in-frame clones appear in the TCRdb table, and some are missing; sequencing was by immunoSEQ multiplex PCR. The table includes 120,000 or so clones, approximately 77% detected once. The specimen was PBMCs. Receptors were obtained from a man aged 18 to 35 in good health and CMV-seronegative.

This clone was picked up one time. The V and J genes are TRBV7-2 and TRBJ1-2, with a tentative D call TRBD1 (5 bases). The V gene's germline CDR1 is SGHTA and CDR2 FQGNSA. V lost 5 bases to trimming and J lost 4 bases, with 17 bases between them. The CDR3 consists of 15 residues. The CDR3 here is CASSPEEARVYGYTF. The CDR3 DNA reads as TGTGCCAGCAGCCCAGAAGAGGCCAGGGTCTATGGCTACACCTTC.

This chain links TRBV5-8 with TRBJ2-7; D may be TRBD2 (6 bases). V lost 0 bases and J lost 7, with 23 bases in between. The length of the CDR3 is 17 residues. Germline lookup yields CDR1 SGHTS and CDR2 YDEGEE. CDR3 sequence: CASSLDGSLAPVGEQYF. The CDR3 DNA reads TGTGCCAGCAGCTTGGATGGGAGCCTAGCGCCTGTCGGTGAGCAGTACTTC. Supplemented by reference TRBV5-8 and TRBJ2-7, the full variable domain reads EAGVTQSPTHLIKTRGQQATLRCSPISGHTSVYWYQQALGLGLQFLLWYDEGEERNRGNFPPRFSGRQFPNYSSELNVNALELEDSALYLCASSLDGSLAPVGEQYFGPGTRLTVT.

This clone was seen a few times. V gene TRBV7-6 combines with J gene TRBJ1-3, with 7 nucleotides matching TRBD1. V shed 4 bases and J 4 bases; nucleotides not matched to a gene: 7. The CDR3 runs to 15 residues. Germline loops: CDR1 SGHVS, CDR2 FNYEAQ. CDR3 residues: CASSSTDRRGNTIYF. DNA of the CDR3: TGTGCCAGCAGCTCGACGGACAGGAGAGGAAACACCATATATTTT.

This clone was seen once. The chain combines TRBV15 with TRBJ2-7; 8 bases map to TRBD1. The trim removed 1 base at V and 3 bases at J, leaving 5 bases unmatched. The germline CDR1 and CDR2 sequences are LNHNV and YYDKDF (reference sequence). The CDR3 runs to 15 residues. The CDR3 DNA reads TGTGCCACCAGCAGAGGGGCAGGGGGCGGCTACGAGCAGTACTTC. It is translated as CATSRGAGGGYEQYF.

As to this clone: One end of the junction varies from germline; a read error may be responsible. The rearrangement links TRBV15 to TRBJ2-7; 10 bases align to TRBD1. Germline V gene data show CDR1 as LNHNV and CDR2 as YYDKDF (reference sequence). The CDR3 contains 14 residues. Here the CDR3 reads CATTTDRGSYEQCF. The CDR3 DNA reads as TGTGCCACCACCACGGACAGGGGGTCCTACGAGCAGTGCTTC.

This sequence joins TRBV29-1 and TRBJ1-5; TRBD1 matches at 7 bases. V shed 7 bases, J shed 3 bases, and the junction held 6 bases outside the gene matches. CDR1 is SQVTM and CDR2 is ANQGSEA in the germline V gene. The CDR3 runs to 13 residues. This CDR3 reads CSAGDRANQPQHF. The CDR3 coding sequence is TGCAGCGCGGGGGACAGAGCCAATCAGCCCCAGCATTTT.

The chain couples TRBV5-1 to TRBJ2-5; 15 positions match TRBD2. The CDR3 consists of 17 residues. Losses at the gene ends were 3 bases for V and 5 bases for J; bases not matched to a gene: 8. Germline loops: CDR1 SGHRS, CDR2 YFSETQ. The CDR3 nucleotides read TGCGCCAGCAGCTCCGGGACTAGCGGGGGGTCGGGGGAGACCCAGTACTTC. This translates into CASSSGTSGGSGETQYF.

This clone was seen a handful of times. V gene TRBV5-6 combines with J gene TRBJ2-3, with 7 bases lining up with TRBD2. V trimming: 0 bases; J trimming: 5 bases; junction bases outside the gene matches: 9. Germline V CDR1 and CDR2: SGHDT, YYEEEE. This CDR3 region has 16 residues. As DNA, the CDR3 is TGTGCCAGCAGCTTGGATATGGCGGGGGAGGGAGATACGCAGTATTTT. It yields the protein CASSLDMAGEGDTQYF.

The chain uses TRBV11-2 and TRBJ2-1, with 9 bases fitting TRBD1. CDR3 length: 14 residues. CDR1 and CDR2 (germline): SGHAT, FQNNGV. V was pared by 5 bases and J by 7 bases, with 6 bases of the junction left unmatched. The CDR3 coding sequence is TGTGCCAGCAGCCGCGGGACAGGGAGGAATGAGCAGTTCTTC. Translated: CASSRGTGRNEQFF.

V and J are TRBV19 and TRBJ2-5; 7 bases align to TRBD1. This CDR3 has 14 amino acids. With V trimmed by 5 bases and J by 2 bases, 5 bases remained unmatched. Germline loops: CDR1 LNHDA, CDR2 SQIVND (reference sequence). The CDR3 sequence: CASSAGQVQETQYF. The CDR3 DNA reads as TGTGCCAGTAGTGCCGGACAGGTACAAGAGACCCAGTACTTC.

The chain links TRBV7-3 to TRBJ2-5; D possibly corresponds to TRBD1 (6 bases). The ends were cut back, 8 bases at V and 5 bases at J, with 15 bases in the middle. Germline loops: CDR1 SGHTA, CDR2 FQGTGA. The length of the CDR3 is 13 residues. The CDR3 region is CASSRGGLETQYF. In nucleotides, the CDR3 is TGTGCCAGCTCCAGGGGTGGGTTGGAGACCCAGTACTTC.

This chain joins TRBV5-6 and TRBJ2-7; 7 bases align to TRBD2. V was clipped by 3 bases and J by 4 bases; unmatched bases: 10. The CDR3 is made up of 15 amino acids. Germline loops: CDR1 SGHDT, CDR2 YYEEEE. The CDR3 bases are TGTGCCAGCAGCTGCCCCGAGCGGGGCACATACGAGCAGTACTTC. Translated, it gives CASSCPERGTYEQYF.

The chain joins TRBV5-6 to TRBJ2-7; TRBD2 agrees at 9 bases. V shed 4 bases, J shed 3 bases, and the junction held 5 bases outside the gene matches. The CDR3 contains 14 residues. Germline assignment: CDR1 SGHDT and CDR2 YYEEEE. Written as DNA, the CDR3 is TGTGCCAGCAGCCTGGGACTAGCCAGCTACGAGCAGTACTTC. This gives the protein CASSLGLASYEQYF.

The gene calls are TRBV5-4 and TRBJ1-1, with no clear D. The V gene lost 2 bases and the J gene lost 4 bases, with 12 bases spanning the gap. The germline V gene encodes CDR1 SGHNT and CDR2 YYREEE (reference sequence). The CDR3 contains 14 residues. For the CDR3, the DNA is TGTGCCAGCAGCTTCCCGTCGACTGCCACTGAAGCTTTCTTT. This codes for CASSFPSTATEAFF.

V and J are TRBV19 and TRBJ1-2; 7 bases line up with TRBD1. The CDR3 has 15 residues. Germline CDR1 LNHDA, CDR2 SQIVND (reference sequence). J lost 7 bases, V lost 7 bases, and 15 bases had no gene match. As DNA, the CDR3 is TGTGCCAGTAAGGAGACAGGGATACTGATCGGTGGCTACACCTTC. Translation gives CASKETGILIGGYTF.